The 21 T cell receptor beta chains presented below share a single source sample, sequenced in a study of beta chain features in type 1 diabetes. Expressed TCRB transcripts were sequenced after all isolated RNA was converted to cDNA. TCRdb's table, derived via immunoSEQ multiplex PCR, lists solely in-frame clones and lacks some. The sample records around 250,000 clones, 27% being singletons. Sample: central memory CD4+ T cells from blood. Receptors were obtained from a man aged 25 to 40 in good health.

This clone showed up just a few times. This chain uses TRBV28 with TRBJ2-7, with D perhaps TRBD1 or TRBD2 (5 bases each). V was pared by 5 bases and J by 3 bases, with 14 bases between. In germline, CDR1 is MDHEN, CDR2 SYDVKM. The CDR3 totals 14 residues. The CDR3, as DNA: TGTGCCAGCAGTCCTCGGGGCGGATACTACGAGCAGTACTTC. It is translated as CASSPRGGYYEQYF.

This chain links TRBV7-9 with TRBJ1-3; D call uncertain. Germline values: CDR1 SEHNR, CDR2 FQNEAQ (reference sequence). Trimming stripped 6 bases from V and 0 bases from J, with 9 bases between. This CDR3 is built from 14 residues. The CDR3: CASSIAYSGNTIYF. The CDR3 DNA reads as TGTGCCAGCAGTATCGCATACTCTGGAAACACCATATATTTT.

This clone occurred a few times. The chain couples TRBV5-1 to TRBJ2-7; tentative D call: TRBD2 (6 bases). Germline V CDR1 and CDR2: SGHRS, YFSETQ. The CDR3 contains 15 residues. Between the trimmed V and J ends, which lost 1 base and 3 bases, there was a span of 14 bases. CDR3 sequence: CASSLMGTDYYEQYF. In nucleotides, the CDR3 is TGCGCCAGCAGCTTGATGGGGACTGACTACTACGAGCAGTACTTC.

There are a few counts of this clone. This chain links TRBV2 with TRBJ2-3, with D unresolved. Trimming pared 4 bases from V and 0 bases from J, leaving 8 bases between. Germline CDR1 is SNHLY and CDR2 is FYNNEI. This CDR3 comprises 14 residues. The CDR3 is CASSGPSSTDTQYF. CDR3 nucleotides: TGTGCCAGCAGTGGTCCTTCTAGCACAGATACGCAGTATTTT.

This clone is medium-sized by share. The chain uses TRBV7-2 and TRBJ2-4, with 7 bases identical to TRBD1. The germline V gene encodes CDR1 SGHTA and CDR2 FQGNSA. The junction had 8 bases not matched to a gene; V was cut back by 5 bases and J by 1 base. This CDR3 is 16 amino acids long. CDR3 DNA: TGTGCCAGCAGCCCGACAGGGTCGCAGGCCAAAAACATTCAGTACTTC. Its translation is CASSPTGSQAKNIQYF. The full variable domain, rest sourced from reference TRBV7-2 and TRBJ2-4, is GAGVSQSPSNKVTEKGKDVELRCDPISGHTALYWYRQSLGQGLEFLIYFQGNSAPDKSGLPSDRFSAERTGGSVSTLTIQRTQQEDSAVYLCASSPTGSQAKNIQYFGAGTRLSVL.

J is TRBJ2-1 and V is TRBV7-9; D ambiguous. The CDR3 runs 13 residues. Germline V gene data show CDR1 as SEHNR and CDR2 as FQNEAQ (reference sequence). V was trimmed by 2 bases and J by 7 bases, leaving 9 bases between them. The CDR3 DNA reads TGTGCCAGCAGCTTATACAGTGAGAATGAGCAGTTCTTC. This codes for CASSLYSENEQFF. The full variable domain, rest sourced from reference TRBV7-9 and TRBJ2-1, is DTGVSQNPRHKITKRGQNVTFRCDPISEHNRLYWYRQTLGQGPEFLTYFQNEAQLEKSRLLSDRFSAERPKGSFSTLEIQRTEQGDSAMYLCASSLYSENEQFFGPGTRLTVL.

This clone was observed a handful of times. The J gene is TRBJ2-1, the V gene TRBV7-2, with D unclear. This CDR3 is 13 amino acids long. V was shortened by 2 bases and J by 5 bases, with 7 bases between the two germline ends. CDR1 SGHTA and CDR2 FQGNSA come from the germline V gene. In DNA, the CDR3 is TGTGCCAGCAGCTTATCTAGGAACAATGAGCAGTTCTTC. Translation: CASSLSRNNEQFF. Supplemented by reference TRBV7-2 and TRBJ2-1, the full variable domain reads GAGVSQSPSNKVTEKGKDVELRCDPISGHTALYWYRQSLGQGLEFLIYFQGNSAPDKSGLPSDRFSAERTGGSVSTLTIQRTQQEDSAVYLCASSLSRNNEQFFGPGTRLTVL.

The genes are TRBV30 and TRBJ1-2; 7 positions agree with TRBD1. Per germline, CDR1 GTSNPN and CDR2 SVGIG (reference sequence). V lost 3 bases and J lost 4; bases outside the gene matches: 5. CDR3 length: 13 amino acids. The DNA of the CDR3 is TGTGCCTGGAGGGGCCAGGGGGGCTATGGCTACACCTTC. It yields the protein CAWRGQGGYGYTF. Full variable domain (rest looked up from reference TRBV30 and TRBJ1-2): SQTIHQWPATLVQPVGSPLSLECTVEGTSNPNLYWYRQAAGRGLQLLFYSVGIGQISSEVPQNLSASRPQDRQFILSSKKLLLSDSGFYLCAWRGQGGYGYTFGSGTRLTVV.

This clone was seen a handful of times. The chain recombines TRBV29-1 with TRBJ2-3; D might be TRBD2 (6 bases). Trimming removed 0 bases at V and 0 bases at J, with 10 bases between. The CDR3 spans 15 residues. Germline CDR1 reads SQVTM; CDR2 reads ANQGSEA. The DNA for the CDR3 is TGCAGCGTTGAAGAATGGGGGACTAGCACAGATACGCAGTATTTT. It codes for CSVEEWGTSTDTQYF.

This clone showed up just a few times. The rearrangement links TRBV10-2 to TRBJ2-7; 7 nucleotides agree with TRBD1. J was trimmed by 3 bases and V by 7 bases; bases with no gene match: 9. This CDR3 contains 14 residues. Germline V gene lookup returns CDR1 WSHSY and CDR2 SAAADI. CDR3 residues: CASTPGQRNYEQYF. The CDR3 DNA follows: TGCGCCAGCACACCGGGACAGAGAAACTACGAGCAGTACTTC.

The chain links TRBV7-2 to TRBJ2-3; D unresolved. CDR3 length: 13 amino acids. V was trimmed by 2 bases and J by 0 bases, leaving 3 bases between them. Germline values: CDR1 SGHTA, CDR2 FQGNSA. CDR3 sequence reads: CASSLMSTDTQYF. The DNA of the CDR3 is TGTGCCAGCAGCTTAATGAGCACAGATACGCAGTATTTT.

This chain uses TRBV5-1 with TRBJ2-5; 8 bases match TRBD1. CDR3 size: 15 residues. CDR1 and CDR2 (germline): SGHRS, YFSETQ. V lost 2 bases and J lost 5; bases outside the gene matches: 8. The CDR3 region is CASSFQGALGETQYF. For the CDR3, the DNA is TGCGCCAGCAGCTTCCAGGGGGCCCTCGGGGAGACCCAGTACTTC.

V usage is TRBV6-5 and J usage is TRBJ2-2, with unresolved D. Deletions cut 3 bases from V and 9 bases from J, with 14 bases between. CDR3 length equals 14 residues. Looked up from germline, CDR1 is MNHEY and CDR2 is SVGAGI. CDR3 DNA sequence: TGTGCCAGCAGTTATTCGAGTAGTACCTGGGAGCTGTTTTTT. The encoded protein is CASSYSSSTWELFF.

The chain has TRBV4-3 and TRBJ2-1, with 7 bases matching TRBD2. This CDR3 spans 16 amino acids. Germline V gene lookup returns CDR1 LGHNA and CDR2 YSLEER. The V gene end was trimmed by 4 bases and the J gene end by 6 bases; junction bases not matched to a gene: 12. CDR3 region: CASSPQTGTMINEQFF. The CDR3 region has the DNA TGCGCCAGCAGCCCCCAAACCGGGACTATGATCAATGAGCAGTTCTTC.

This clone appeared a few times. With a much larger clone just one base away, this may be a read error. For the CDR3, the DNA is TGCAGCGTGAGTCAGGGGGGCTACGAGCAGTACTTC. Translation gives CSVSQGGYEQYF. This rearrangement joins TRBV29-1 to TRBJ2-7; TRBD1 might be the D (7 bases). V was cut by 6 bases and J by 3 bases, with 12 bases left in between. The V gene's germline CDR1 is SQVTM and CDR2 ANQGSEA. CDR3 length: 12 amino acids.

A few counts support this clone. CDR3 sequence: CASSPTPSGYGYTF. For the CDR3, the DNA is TGTGCCAGCTCACCAACACCCTCCGGCTATGGCTACACCTTC. This chain connects TRBV18 to TRBJ1-2, with D uncertain. The germline V gene has CDR1 KGHSH and CDR2 LQKENI. Trimming left V 2 bases short and J 4 bases short, with 11 bases between. The CDR3 has 14 residues.

This clone was observed many times. J is TRBJ1-1 and V is TRBV29-1, with D possibly matching TRBD1 (5 bases). The CDR3 sequence is 15 residues long. From germline, CDR1 is SQVTM and CDR2 ANQGSEA. Trimming cost V 4 bases and J 0 bases, with 15 bases left between them. The CDR3 region is CSVGGLTGMNTEAFF. Here the CDR3 DNA reads TGCAGCGTTGGGGGGTTGACGGGGATGAACACTGAAGCTTTCTTT. Supplemented by reference TRBV29-1 and TRBJ1-1, the full variable domain reads SAVISQKPSRDICQRGTSLTIQCQVDSQVTMMFWYRQQPGQSLTLIATANQGSEATYESGFVIDKFPISRPNLTFSTLTVSNMSPEDSSIYLCSVGGLTGMNTEAFFGQGTRLTVV.

This clone was picked up a small number of times. The gene calls are TRBV6-5 and TRBJ2-5; D gene ambiguous. Germline CDR1 MNHEY, CDR2 SVGAGI. The CDR3 consists of 12 residues. Trimming cost V 7 bases and J 4 bases, with 10 bases left between them. CDR3 coding DNA: TGTGCCAGCAACGCCCTGGGAGAGACCCAGTACTTC. Translating it yields CASNALGETQYF.

In this sample, this clone turned up a few times. V usage is TRBV30 and J usage is TRBJ2-7; no reliable D call. The V gene's germline CDR1 is GTSNPN and CDR2 SVGIG (reference sequence). This CDR3 has 12 residues. Trimming left V 0 bases short and J 6 bases short, with 9 bases between. The CDR3 loop reads CAWSVTGSEQYF. As DNA, the CDR3 is TGTGCCTGGAGTGTGACGGGTAGCGAGCAGTACTTC.

This chain uses TRBV6-5 with TRBJ2-4; D may be TRBD2 (6 bases). From germline, CDR1 is MNHEY and CDR2 SVGAGI. The CDR3 totals 14 residues. Between the trimmed V and J ends, which lost 7 bases and 6 bases, there was a span of 16 bases. CDR3 nucleotide sequence: TGTGCCAGCACGGAGAGGCAGGGAGGAAACATTCAGTACTTC. Translation: CASTERQGGNIQYF.

This clone was found a few times. The J gene is TRBJ1-1, the V gene TRBV2; D gene unclear. From germline, CDR1 is SNHLY and CDR2 FYNNEI. The CDR3 has 13 amino acids. Trimming removed 4 bases at V and 5 bases at J, with 11 bases between. The DNA for the CDR3 is TGTGCCAGCAGTGGTACAGAAGGGACTGAAGCTTTCTTT. This translates into CASSGTEGTEAFF.